This TCR beta chain was documented in a study of control samples from healthy donors and cancer patients. Assay: immunoSEQ multiplex PCR; the TCRdb copy retains only in-frame clones and omits some. The data contain roughly 150,000 clones, over 90% of them singletons. V gave up 9 bases and J gave up 1 base, with 11 bases separating them. Germline values: CDR1 KGHDR, CDR2 SFDVKD. The CDR3 has 13 residues. The sample consisted of blood. The clonotype originates from a middle-aged man in good health. The rearrangement joins TRBV24-1 to TRBJ2-5, with D uncertain. CDR3: CATGPRGQETQYF. The CDR3 DNA follows: TGTGCCACCGGGCCCCGCGGCCAAGAGACCCAGTACTTC.